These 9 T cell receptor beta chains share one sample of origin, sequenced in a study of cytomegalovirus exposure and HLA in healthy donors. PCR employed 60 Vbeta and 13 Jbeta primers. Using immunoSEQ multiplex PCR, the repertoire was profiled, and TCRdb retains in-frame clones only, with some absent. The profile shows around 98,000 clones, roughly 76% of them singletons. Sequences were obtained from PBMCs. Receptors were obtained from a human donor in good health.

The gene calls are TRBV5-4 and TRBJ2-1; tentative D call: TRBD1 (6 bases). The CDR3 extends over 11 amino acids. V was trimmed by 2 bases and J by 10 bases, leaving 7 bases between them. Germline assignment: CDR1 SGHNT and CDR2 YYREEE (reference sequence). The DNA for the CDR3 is TGTGCCAGCAGCTTAGGACAGGAGCAGTTCTTC. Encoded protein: CASSLGQEQFF. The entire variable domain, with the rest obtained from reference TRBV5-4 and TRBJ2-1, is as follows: ETGVTQSPTHLIKTRGQQVTLRCSSQSGHNTVSWYQQALGQGPQFIFQYYREEENGRGNFPPRFSGLQFPNYSSELNVNALELDDSALYLCASSLGQEQFFGPGTRLTVL.

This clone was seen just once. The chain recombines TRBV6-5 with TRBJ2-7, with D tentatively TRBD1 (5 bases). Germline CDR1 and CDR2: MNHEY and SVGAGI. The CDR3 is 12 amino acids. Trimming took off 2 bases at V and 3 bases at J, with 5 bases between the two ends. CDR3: CASSYDSYEQYF. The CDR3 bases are TGTGCCAGCAGTTACGACAGCTACGAGCAGTACTTC.

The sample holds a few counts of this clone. The CDR3 reads CASSLEGNTEAFF. CDR3 nucleotides: TGCGCCAGCAGCCTCGAGGGGAACACTGAAGCTTTCTTT. The gene calls are TRBV5-1 and TRBJ1-1; D call uncertain. Germline V gene data show CDR1 as SGHRS and CDR2 as YFSETQ. This CDR3 comprises 13 residues. Trimming left V 4 bases short and J 1 base short, with 8 bases between.

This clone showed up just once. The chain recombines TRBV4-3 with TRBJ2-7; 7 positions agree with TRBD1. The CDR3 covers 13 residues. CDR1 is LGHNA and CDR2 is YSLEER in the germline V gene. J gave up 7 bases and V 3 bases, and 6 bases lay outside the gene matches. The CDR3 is CASSQTGIGEQYF. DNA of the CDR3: TGCGCCAGCAGCCAGACAGGGATCGGGGAGCAGTACTTC.

The DNA for the CDR3 is TGTGCCAGCTCACCTAACTCGGGACAGGGAACATCACCCCTCCACTTT. This gives the protein CASSPNSGQGTSPLHF. The J gene is TRBJ1-6, the V gene TRBV18; TRBD1 matches 9 bases. The CDR3 consists of 16 residues. Trimming at V came to 3 bases and at J to 10 bases, leaving 10 bases not matched to a gene. Germline V CDR1 and CDR2: KGHSH, LQKENI.

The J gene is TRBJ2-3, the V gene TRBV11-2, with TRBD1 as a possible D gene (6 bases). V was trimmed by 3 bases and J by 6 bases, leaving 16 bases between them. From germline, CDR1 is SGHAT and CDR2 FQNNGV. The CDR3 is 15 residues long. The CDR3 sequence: CASSFTGHRGDTQYF. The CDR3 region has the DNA TGTGCCAGCAGCTTCACGGGACACAGAGGGGATACGCAGTATTTT. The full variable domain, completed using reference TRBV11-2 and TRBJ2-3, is EAGVAQSPRYKIIEKRQSVAFWCNPISGHATLYWYQQILGQGPKLLIQFQNNGVVDDSQLPKDRFSAERLKGVDSTLKIQPAKLEDSAVYLCASSFTGHRGDTQYFGPGTRLTVL.

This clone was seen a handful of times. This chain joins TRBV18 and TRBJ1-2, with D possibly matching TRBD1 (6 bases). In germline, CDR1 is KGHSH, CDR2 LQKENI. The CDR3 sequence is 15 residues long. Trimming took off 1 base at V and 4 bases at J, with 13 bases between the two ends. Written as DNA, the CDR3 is TGTGCCAGCTCACCACAGGGGGGGGCAAGCTATGGCTACACCTTC. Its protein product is CASSPQGGASYGYTF.

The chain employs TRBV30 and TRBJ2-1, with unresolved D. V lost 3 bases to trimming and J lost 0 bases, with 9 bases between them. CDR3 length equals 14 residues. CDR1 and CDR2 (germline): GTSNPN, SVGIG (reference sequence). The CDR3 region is CAWRQSSSYNEQFF. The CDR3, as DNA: TGTGCCTGGAGGCAATCGAGCTCCTACAATGAGCAGTTCTTC.

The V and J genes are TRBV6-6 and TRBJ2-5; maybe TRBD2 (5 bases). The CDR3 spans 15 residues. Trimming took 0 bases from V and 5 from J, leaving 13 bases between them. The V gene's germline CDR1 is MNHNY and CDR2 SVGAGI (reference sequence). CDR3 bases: TGTGCCAGCAGTTACTCACTGGACGGGGTCGAGACCCAGTACTTC. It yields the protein CASSYSLDGVETQYF.